The 15 T cell receptor beta chains below all came from one sample that was sequenced in a study of OX40 agonist ivuxolimab in advanced cancers. Sequenced by immunoSEQ multiplex PCR; TCRdb stores in-frame clones only, minus some. Of tens of thousands of clones in the sample, 78% are singletons; the top ten hold about 5%. Sequencing was performed on CD4+ or CD8+ T cells sorted from blood, taken in a trial of the OX40 agonist ivuxolimab. All receptors derive from an adult with an advanced solid tumor such as melanoma, head and neck, liver or kidney cancer.

V gene TRBV6-1 combines with J gene TRBJ1-5; D unclear. Germline values: CDR1 MNHNS, CDR2 SASEGT. The CDR3 is 15 residues long. V shed 7 bases and J shed 2 bases, with 15 bases lying between them. CDR3 nucleotides: TGTGCCAGCAACGGACTAGGGAGAGGCAATCAGCCCCAGCATTTT. Translated, it gives CASNGLGRGNQPQHF.

This clone showed up just a few times. The V and J genes are TRBV5-1 and TRBJ2-7; 7 bases agree with TRBD1. This CDR3 region has 13 residues. CDR1 is SGHRS, CDR2 YFSETQ, per germline. Trimming took 0 bases from V and 5 from J; bases not matched to a gene: 2. The CDR3 region has the DNA TGCGCCAGCAGCTTGGGAGGGGGCCACGAGCAGTACTTC. As protein: CASSLGGGHEQYF.

This clone was found once. The rearrangement joins TRBV5-6 to TRBJ1-1; 10 bases agree with TRBD1. CDR1 SGHDT and CDR2 YYEEEE come from the germline V gene. The CDR3 is 16 amino acids. Trimming cost V 0 bases and J 5 bases; bases outside gene matches: 7. For the CDR3, the DNA is TGTGCCAGCAGCTTGGAGGCCCGGGACAGGGGTACTGAAGCTTTCTTT. Amino acids: CASSLEARDRGTEAFF.

The chain is built from TRBV6-6 and TRBJ1-5; D might be TRBD1 (5 bases). Trimming stripped 5 bases from V and 6 bases from J, with 11 bases between. This CDR3 has 13 amino acids. Germline lookup yields CDR1 MNHNY and CDR2 SVGAGI (reference sequence). CDR3 sequence (DNA): TGTGCCAGCAGTGGTCCCGGGGCTCAGCCCCAGCATTTT. As protein: CASSGPGAQPQHF.

The CDR3 DNA reads TGTGCCAGCAACTATTTAGCGGGACCCTACGAGCAGTACTTC. Amino acid sequence: CASNYLAGPYEQYF. The V and J genes are TRBV6-1 and TRBJ2-7; 8 bases are shared with TRBD2. Trimming cost V 7 bases and J 2 bases; bases outside gene matches: 7. The germline CDR1 and CDR2 sequences are MNHNS and SASEGT. The CDR3 is 14 residues long.

The chain carries TRBV7-2 and TRBJ1-5; maybe TRBD1 (5 bases). The CDR3 totals 15 residues. The ends were cut back, 6 bases at V and 0 bases at J, with 12 bases in the middle. CDR1 is SGHTA, CDR2 FQGNSA, per germline. The DNA for the CDR3 is TGTGCCAGCAGTCCGGGGCTCAATAGCAATCAGCCCCAGCATTTT. It specifies CASSPGLNSNQPQHF.

This clone was counted once. V gene TRBV15 combines with J gene TRBJ1-4, with no clear D. The V end was cut by 1 base, the J end by 4 bases, with 7 bases between. This CDR3 is built from 14 residues. CDR1 is LNHNV and CDR2 is YYDKDF in the germline V gene (reference sequence). DNA for the CDR3: TGTGCCACCAGCAGAGCACGGAATAATGAAAAACTGTTTTTT. This encodes CATSRARNNEKLFF.

The chain links TRBV7-2 to TRBJ2-3; D remains unclear. The CDR3 totals 14 residues. The germline V and J ends were trimmed by 7 bases and 6 bases, with 17 bases remaining between them. The germline CDR1 and CDR2 sequences are SGHTA and FQGNSA. The CDR3 DNA reads as TGTGCCAGCACCACGGGTAGCAGGATGGATACGCAGTATTTT. Translating it yields CASTTGSRMDTQYF. The variable domain in full, completed from reference TRBV7-2 and TRBJ2-3, reads GAGVSQSPSNKVTEKGKDVELRCDPISGHTALYWYRQSLGQGLEFLIYFQGNSAPDKSGLPSDRFSAERTGGSVSTLTIQRTQQEDSAVYLCASTTGSRMDTQYFGPGTRLTVL.

J is TRBJ2-3 and V is TRBV4-1; D remains ambiguous. Trimming pared 0 bases from V and 7 bases from J, leaving 8 bases between. Germline-derived CDR1 and CDR2 are MGHRA and YSYEKL. The CDR3 length is 13 residues. The chain's CDR3 is CASSQDVNYTQYF. CDR3 in DNA: TGCGCCAGCAGCCAAGATGTCAACTATACGCAGTATTTT.

The genes are TRBV6-5 and TRBJ1-2; no definite D call. CDR1 and CDR2 (germline): MNHEY, SVGAGI. The CDR3 runs 13 residues. The V gene lost 2 bases and the J gene lost 8 bases, with 12 bases spanning the gap. The CDR3 reads CASSYVPNQGYTF. The CDR3 DNA reads TGTGCCAGCAGTTACGTACCTAATCAAGGCTACACCTTC.

The chain carries TRBV6-1 and TRBJ1-3; no definite D call. Trimming stripped 1 base from V and 2 bases from J, with 6 bases between. This CDR3 is built from 14 residues. Per germline, CDR1 MNHNS and CDR2 SASEGT. DNA for the CDR3: TGTGCCAGCAGTGAAGGGCACCCTGGAAACACCATATATTTT. Its translation is CASSEGHPGNTIYF.

The chain has TRBV7-2 and TRBJ2-1, with TRBD2 as a possible D gene (6 bases). Deletions cut 1 base from V and 2 bases from J, with 9 bases between. The CDR3 has 15 residues. The germline gives CDR1 SGHTA, CDR2 FQGNSA. CDR3 bases: TGTGCCAGCAGCTTAGTTGGCGGGGCCTACAATGAGCAGTTCTTC. Translated: CASSLVGGAYNEQFF. Supplemented by reference TRBV7-2 and TRBJ2-1, the full variable domain reads GAGVSQSPSNKVTEKGKDVELRCDPISGHTALYWYRQSLGQGLEFLIYFQGNSAPDKSGLPSDRFSAERTGGSVSTLTIQRTQQEDSAVYLCASSLVGGAYNEQFFGPGTRLTVL.

This chain joins TRBV19 and TRBJ2-1, with 14 bases lining up with TRBD2. Germline loops: CDR1 LNHDA, CDR2 SQIVND (reference sequence). The CDR3 is made up of 19 amino acids. V trimming: 5 bases; J trimming: 6 bases; junction bases outside the gene matches: 15. For the CDR3, the DNA is TGTGCCAGTAGTCCTCCGGGACTAGCGGGAGTAACGGGGAGCAATGAGCAGTTCTTC. This encodes CASSPPGLAGVTGSNEQFF.

The V and J genes are TRBV19 and TRBJ1-2; perhaps TRBD1 as D (6 bases). Germline assignment: CDR1 LNHDA and CDR2 SQIVND (reference sequence). V gave up 8 bases and J gave up 3 bases, with 16 bases separating them. This CDR3 has 14 residues. CDR3 residues: CASAPQGDYYGYTF. The CDR3 region has the DNA TGTGCCAGTGCCCCACAGGGAGATTACTATGGCTACACCTTC.

The chain couples TRBV29-1 to TRBJ1-3; 9 positions match TRBD1. Germline loops: CDR1 SQVTM, CDR2 ANQGSEA. The CDR3 totals 14 residues. The ends lost 8 bases at V and 2 bases at J; junction bases unmatched: 7. In DNA form, the CDR3 reads TGCAGCATAAATACAGGGGGCCCTGGAAACACCATATATTTT. This encodes CSINTGGPGNTIYF. Filled out from reference TRBV29-1 and TRBJ1-3, the complete variable domain reads SAVISQKPSRDICQRGTSLTIQCQVDSQVTMMFWYRQQPGQSLTLIATANQGSEATYESGFVIDKFPISRPNLTFSTLTVSNMSPEDSSIYLCSINTGGPGNTIYFGEGSWLTVV.